The 10 T cell receptor beta chains presented below share a single source sample, sequenced in a study of T-cell memory formation after mild COVID-19. A single record per CDR3 protein comes from TCRdb applying MiXCR to the 5' RACE reads. This table holds about half a million distinct CDR3 sequences, approximately 18% found once. The sequencing input was PBMCs or a T cell subset sorted from them (not recorded which). These receptors were collected from an adult woman who had mild COVID-19 (a few samples of this study predate the infection). Cell type and time point are not known.

The rearrangement links TRBV2 to TRBJ2-2, with D possibly called TRBD1 or TRBD2 (5 bases each). The CDR3 loop spans 15 amino acids. Germline assignment: CDR1 SNHLY and CDR2 FYNNEI. Trimming cost V 6 bases and J 1 base, with 12 bases left between them. The CDR3 coding sequence is TGTGCCAGCAGGCTTGGGACGGTGAACACCGGGGAGCTGTTTTTT. Translation gives CASRLGTVNTGELFF.

V is TRBV11-2 and J is TRBJ1-1; D gene uncertain. Germline CDR1 SGHAT, CDR2 FQNNGV. The CDR3 has 18 amino acids. Deletions cut 1 base from V and 7 bases from J, with 25 bases between. CDR3 DNA: TGTGCCAGCAGCTTAGCGGGAAGTTGGGTCGTTGGGGAAGATGAAGCTTTCTTT. Protein sequence: CASSLAGSWVVGEDEAFF.

The chain employs TRBV10-3 and TRBJ2-7; maybe TRBD2 (5 bases). V was cut by 4 bases and J by 6 bases, with 13 bases left in between. Germline V gene sequence: CDR1 ENHRY, CDR2 SYGVKD. The CDR3 loop spans 13 amino acids. In DNA, the CDR3 is TGTGCCATCAGTGGGCACGGGGTTCCCGAGCAGTACTTC. Its translation: CAISGHGVPEQYF.

The rearrangement joins TRBV12-3 or TRBV12-4 to TRBJ2-7; 8 bases align to TRBD1. J gave up 6 bases and V 6 bases, and 7 bases lay outside the gene matches. This CDR3 is built from 13 residues. The CDR3 DNA reads TGTGCCAGCAGCCCGGGACAGGTGTTCGAGCAGTACTTC. This codes for CASSPGQVFEQYF.

The table lists this clonotype with a few counts. The chain joins TRBV2 to TRBJ2-3; D remains ambiguous. This CDR3 is 14 amino acids long. Trimming left V 4 bases short and J 8 bases short, with 16 bases between. Germline CDR1 is SNHLY and CDR2 is FYNNEI. CDR3 in amino acids: CASSGSRAGGTQYF. In DNA form, the CDR3 reads TGTGCCAGCAGTGGTTCCCGCGCTGGTGGTACGCAGTATTTT.

The chain couples TRBV7-9 to TRBJ2-1, with TRBD2 matching over 9 bases. CDR1 and CDR2 from the germline V gene are SEHNR and FQNEAQ (reference sequence). The CDR3 length is 16 residues. V shed 4 bases, J shed 5 bases, and the junction held 9 bases outside the gene matches. As DNA, the CDR3 is TGTGCCAGCAGCTCCACCCTAGCGGGGACGAACAATGAGCAGTTCTTC. Translating gives CASSSTLAGTNNEQFF.

This clonotype was picked up a small number of times. This rearrangement joins TRBV20-1 to TRBJ2-5; weak D call: TRBD2 (5 bases). This CDR3 spans 14 amino acids. Germline CDR1 reads DFQATT; CDR2 reads SNEGSKA (reference sequence). Between the trimmed V and J ends, which lost 1 base and 4 bases, there was a span of 13 bases. Here the CDR3 DNA reads TGCAGTGCTAGAGGAGAAGGAAGCGGAGAGACCCAGTACTTC. Translating gives CSARGEGSGETQYF.

This clonotype was detected only a few times. The V and J genes are TRBV12-3 or TRBV12-4 and TRBJ2-7; D gene unclear. V lost 5 bases and J lost 3, with 14 bases in between. CDR3 length: 14 residues. The CDR3 nucleotides are TGTGCCAGCAGTCCGGCGTCCAAAGTCTACGAGCAGTACTTC. As protein: CASSPASKVYEQYF.

This clonotype was detected ten times or more. The chain carries TRBV12-3 or TRBV12-4 and TRBJ1-1; D gene unclear. This CDR3 comprises 13 residues. V lost 2 bases to trimming and J lost 4 bases, with 8 bases between them. CDR3 sequence reads: CASSLRPGTEAFF. The CDR3 nucleotides read TGTGCCAGCAGTTTACGCCCCGGCACTGAAGCTTTCTTT.

This clonotype was seen once. This chain uses TRBV7-9 with TRBJ2-5; D unresolved. The CDR3 runs to 15 residues. V gave up 1 base and J gave up 2 bases, with 11 bases separating them. Looked up from germline, CDR1 is SEHNR and CDR2 is FQNEAQ (reference sequence). CDR3 protein: CASSLGAVTQETQYF. The CDR3, as DNA: TGTGCCAGCAGCTTAGGGGCAGTGACGCAAGAGACCCAGTACTTC.